This entry lists 24 T cell receptor beta chains sequenced from one sample in a study of OX40 agonist ivuxolimab in advanced cancers. Libraries were prepared by immunoSEQ multiplex PCR; TCRdb keeps only in-frame clonotypes and omits some of them. This sample has 55,000 to 65,000 clones, with about 85% found just once. Sequences were derived from CD4+ or CD8+ T cells sorted from blood, sampled in a trial of the OX40 agonist ivuxolimab. All receptors come from an adult with an advanced solid tumor such as melanoma, head and neck, liver or kidney cancer.

CDR3 DNA: TGTGCCAGCAGTGTCGCGAGACAGGGGGCTGGAGAGCAGTACTTC. Translated, it gives CASSVARQGAGEQYF. V usage is TRBV2 and J usage is TRBJ2-7, with 10 bases aligning to TRBD1. Germline CDR1 is SNHLY and CDR2 is FYNNEI. This CDR3 is 15 amino acids long. Trimming cost V 4 bases and J 7 bases; bases outside gene matches: 10. The whole variable domain, remainder taken from reference TRBV2 and TRBJ2-7, is EPEVTQTPSHQVTQMGQEVILRCVPISNHLYFYWYRQILGQKVEFLVSFYNNEISEKSEIFDDQFSVERPDGSNFTLKIRSTKLEDSAMYFCASSVARQGAGEQYFGPGTRLTVT.

This chain connects TRBV6-5 to TRBJ2-5; maybe TRBD2 (6 bases). Germline CDR1 MNHEY, CDR2 SVGAGI. V was cut by 8 bases and J by 1 base, with 8 bases left in between. There are 12 residues in the CDR3. This chain's CDR3 is CASGLTQETQYF. CDR3 DNA sequence: TGTGCCAGCGGACTAACCCAAGAGACCCAGTACTTC.

CDR3 in amino acids: CASSKQAGETQYF. CDR3 nucleotides: TGTGCCAGCAGTAAACAGGCGGGGGAGACCCAGTACTTC. The chain has TRBV11-1 and TRBJ2-5; a possible D gene is TRBD2 (6 bases). The CDR3 is 13 residues long. V was shortened by 6 bases and J by 5 bases, with 13 bases between the two germline ends. Germline loops: CDR1 SGHAT, CDR2 FQDESV (reference sequence).

The chain joins TRBV18 to TRBJ1-2; D is possibly TRBD1 (5 bases). The V gene's germline CDR1 is KGHSH and CDR2 LQKENI. The CDR3 runs to 14 residues. Trimming removed 2 bases from V and 2 bases from J, with 9 bases in between. CDR3 in amino acids: CASSPDGGNYGYTF. CDR3 nucleotides: TGTGCCAGCTCACCAGATGGGGGGAACTATGGCTACACCTTC.

The chain employs TRBV25-1 and TRBJ2-3, with 13 bases that match TRBD2. This CDR3 is 16 amino acids long. V was clipped by 5 bases and J by 4 bases; unmatched bases: 6. CDR1 is MGHDK and CDR2 is SYGVNS in the germline V gene. The CDR3 sequence: CASSRLAGGGADTQYF. CDR3 sequence (DNA): TGTGCCAGCAGTCGACTAGCGGGAGGTGGGGCAGATACGCAGTATTTT.

This rearrangement joins TRBV18 to TRBJ2-3; either TRBD1 or TRBD2 may supply D (5 bases each). This CDR3 is 18 amino acids long. V lost 3 bases and J lost 2, with 21 bases in between. The germline gives CDR1 KGHSH, CDR2 LQKENI. The CDR3 DNA sequence: TGTGCCAGCTCACCTCAGCCCGAAGGGACGGGGTCCACAGATACGCAGTATTTT. Protein sequence: CASSPQPEGTGSTDTQYF.

The chain recombines TRBV7-2 with TRBJ2-2; D ambiguous. Per germline, CDR1 SGHTA and CDR2 FQGNSA. This CDR3 has 14 amino acids. V was cut by 1 base and J by 6 bases, with 9 bases left in between. The CDR3 loop reads CASSLGPGSGELFF. In DNA, the CDR3 is TGTGCCAGCAGCTTAGGCCCAGGCTCCGGGGAGCTGTTTTTT.

V gene TRBV11-3 combines with J gene TRBJ2-3; no firm D call. The CDR3 is 18 amino acids. Germline V gene sequence: CDR1 SGHNT, CDR2 YENEEA. Trimming pared 0 bases from V and 2 bases from J, leaving 18 bases between. For the CDR3, the DNA is TGTGCCAGCAGCTTAGATTTATCCCCTACCAGGCTCACAGATACGCAGTATTTT. It specifies CASSLDLSPTRLTDTQYF. The full variable domain, with the rest looked up from reference TRBV11-3 and TRBJ2-3, is EAGVVQSPRYKIIEKKQPVAFWCNPISGHNTLYWYLQNLGQGPELLIRYENEEAVDDSQLPKDRFSAERLKGVDSTLKIQPAELGDSAVYLCASSLDLSPTRLTDTQYFGPGTRLTVL.

The genes are TRBV2 and TRBJ1-5, with a tentative D call TRBD1 (5 bases). Deletions cut 6 bases from V and 6 bases from J, with 15 bases between. The germline V gene encodes CDR1 SNHLY and CDR2 FYNNEI. This CDR3 has 14 amino acids. The CDR3 region is CASSDGTPGQPQHF. CDR3 DNA: TGTGCCAGCAGCGACGGGACCCCAGGTCAGCCCCAGCATTTT. Complete variable domain (other parts from reference TRBV2 and TRBJ1-5): EPEVTQTPSHQVTQMGQEVILRCVPISNHLYFYWYRQILGQKVEFLVSFYNNEISEKSEIFDDQFSVERPDGSNFTLKIRSTKLEDSAMYFCASSDGTPGQPQHFGDGTRLSIL.

The chain recombines TRBV12-5 with TRBJ2-2, with 10 bases fitting TRBD1. Germline V gives CDR1 LGHNT, CDR2 FRNRAP. The CDR3 spans 15 residues. J lost 4 bases, V lost 4 bases, and 3 bases had no gene match. This CDR3 is CASGSGTGATGELFF. The CDR3 DNA is TGTGCTAGTGGTTCAGGGACAGGGGCCACCGGGGAGCTGTTTTTT.

The chain uses TRBV19 and TRBJ2-1, with 11 bases identical to TRBD2. The CDR3 is 18 residues long. The trim removed 0 bases at V and 6 bases at J, leaving 10 bases unmatched. CDR1 is LNHDA and CDR2 is SQIVND in the germline V gene (reference sequence). The CDR3 reads CASSIDPVVAGGGNEQFF. Written as DNA, the CDR3 is TGTGCCAGTAGTATAGACCCGGTGGTAGCGGGAGGGGGCAATGAGCAGTTCTTC. The variable domain in full, with the rest retrieved from reference TRBV19 and TRBJ2-1, is DGGITQSPKYLFRKEGQNVTLSCEQNLNHDAMYWYRQDPGQGLRLIYYSQIVNDFQKGDIAEGYSVSREKKESFPLTVTSAQKNPTAFYLCASSIDPVVAGGGNEQFFGPGTRLTVL.

Written as DNA, the CDR3 is TGTGCCAGTAGTGGGGGACTAGCGGGAGGGACCCCAAGCACAGATACGCAGTATTTT. Translation gives CASSGGLAGGTPSTDTQYF. The chain combines TRBV19 with TRBJ2-3; TRBD2 matches 16 bases. The CDR3 runs 19 residues. J lost 0 bases, V lost 5 bases, and 8 bases had no gene match. CDR1 is LNHDA and CDR2 is SQIVND in the germline V gene (reference sequence).

The chain carries TRBV7-2 and TRBJ2-5; D is possibly TRBD1 (5 bases). Trimming removed 3 bases at V and 5 bases at J, with 13 bases between. Germline V CDR1 and CDR2: SGHTA, FQGNSA. The CDR3 length is 14 residues. CDR3 sequence reads: CASSFRAYGETQYF. The CDR3 DNA is TGTGCCAGCAGCTTCAGGGCCTATGGGGAGACCCAGTACTTC. Full variable domain (outside the CDR3, taken from reference TRBV7-2 and TRBJ2-5): GAGVSQSPSNKVTEKGKDVELRCDPISGHTALYWYRQSLGQGLEFLIYFQGNSAPDKSGLPSDRFSAERTGGSVSTLTIQRTQQEDSAVYLCASSFRAYGETQYFGPGTRLLVL.

This clone was seen more than once but under ten times. The rearrangement joins TRBV5-1 to TRBJ2-7, with D perhaps TRBD1 or TRBD2 (5 bases each). V was clipped by 3 bases and J by 7 bases, with 14 bases between them. This CDR3 is 13 amino acids long. Germline CDR1 reads SGHRS; CDR2 reads YFSETQ. The CDR3 is CASSSGVGEEQYF. The CDR3 region has the DNA TGCGCCAGCAGCTCAGGCGTGGGGGAGGAGCAGTACTTC.

The chain has TRBV30 and TRBJ1-2; possible D gene TRBD1, 5 bases. The V gene lost 3 bases and the J gene lost 2 bases, with 13 bases spanning the gap. The CDR3 sequence is 14 residues long. Germline CDR1 reads GTSNPN; CDR2 reads SVGIG (reference sequence). The CDR3 nucleotides read TGTGCCTGGAGGGGGGGACTCACGAACTATGGCTACACCTTC. It encodes CAWRGGLTNYGYTF.

The gene calls are TRBV10-3 and TRBJ1-1, with 10 bases identical to TRBD1. The CDR3 contains 15 residues. V dropped 3 bases and J dropped 5; count of bases not matched to a gene: 6. The germline CDR1 and CDR2 sequences are ENHRY and SYGVKD. For the CDR3, the DNA is TGTGCCATCAGTGAACGACAGGGGGCGCGGACTGAAGCTTTCTTT. Its protein product is CAISERQGARTEAFF.

This clone was seen a single time. This chain connects TRBV30 to TRBJ2-5; TRBD1 matches at 10 bases. The CDR3 is 15 residues long. The V gene end was trimmed by 0 bases and the J gene end by 7 bases; junction bases not matched to a gene: 8. CDR1 GTSNPN and CDR2 SVGIG come from the germline V gene (reference sequence). The CDR3 DNA reads as TGTGCCTGGAGTGTGTCCGGGACAGGGGTTGCGACCCAGTACTTC. Amino acid sequence: CAWSVSGTGVATQYF.

This clone was found a few times. The CDR3 spells CASSQEGEAFF. CDR3 in DNA: TGTGCCAGCAGCCAAGAAGGTGAAGCTTTCTTT. The chain has TRBV14 and TRBJ1-1; no clear D. The CDR3 totals 11 residues. V dropped 0 bases and J dropped 7 bases, with 3 bases sitting between them. The germline CDR1 and CDR2 sequences are SGHDN and FVKESK.

The chain has TRBV7-9 and TRBJ1-3; possible D gene TRBD1, 5 bases. There are 16 residues in the CDR3. The V gene's germline CDR1 is SEHNR and CDR2 FQNEAQ (reference sequence). Trimming left V 3 bases short and J 0 bases short, with 12 bases between. This chain's CDR3 is CASSFGGVSSGNTIYF. The CDR3 DNA reads as TGTGCCAGCAGCTTTGGGGGGGTGAGCTCTGGAAACACCATATATTTT.

The chain is built from TRBV5-5 and TRBJ2-7, with unresolved D. The CDR3 sequence is 13 residues long. Trimming shortened V by 0 bases and J by 6 bases, and 10 bases separated the two germline ends. Germline loops: CDR1 SGHKS, CDR2 YYEKEE (reference sequence). DNA for the CDR3: TGTGCCAGCAGCTTGGCCCTAGGGCTCGAGCAGTACTTC. It yields the protein CASSLALGLEQYF.

The rearrangement uses TRBV30 and TRBJ1-1, with a tentative D call TRBD1 (5 bases). Trimming left V 4 bases short and J 4 bases short, with 22 bases between. CDR3 length: 16 amino acids. The germline V gene encodes CDR1 GTSNPN and CDR2 SVGIG (reference sequence). The CDR3 loop reads CAWKPWGEPRGTEAFF. CDR3 nucleotide sequence: TGTGCCTGGAAGCCTTGGGGGGAGCCGCGGGGCACTGAAGCTTTCTTT.

The gene calls are TRBV14 and TRBJ1-2; no clear D gene. V was pared by 1 base and J by 2 bases, with 8 bases between. This CDR3 is 14 amino acids long. Germline CDR1 and CDR2: SGHDN and FVKESK. In DNA, the CDR3 is TGTGCCAGCAGCCAAGCGAGAGGGAACTATGGCTACACCTTC. Protein: CASSQARGNYGYTF.

V is TRBV11-3 and J is TRBJ2-3; tentative D call: TRBD1 (6 bases). The CDR3 sequence is 13 residues long. The ends were cut back, 3 bases at V and 5 bases at J, with 9 bases in the middle. CDR1 is SGHNT and CDR2 is YENEEA in the germline V gene. The DNA for the CDR3 is TGTGCCAGCAGCTTGGGACAAAAAGATACGCAGTATTTT. Translated, it gives CASSLGQKDTQYF. Combining the CDR3 with reference TRBV11-3 and TRBJ2-3 gives the whole variable domain EAGVVQSPRYKIIEKKQPVAFWCNPISGHNTLYWYLQNLGQGPELLIRYENEEAVDDSQLPKDRFSAERLKGVDSTLKIQPAELGDSAVYLCASSLGQKDTQYFGPGTRLTVL.

The chain joins TRBV7-2 to TRBJ2-7; 7 bases agree with TRBD1. Per germline, CDR1 SGHTA and CDR2 FQGNSA. Trimming cost V 1 base and J 0 bases; bases outside gene matches: 12. The CDR3 consists of 18 residues. CDR3 protein: CASSLGWAAGGSSYEQYF. DNA for the CDR3: TGTGCCAGCAGCTTAGGGTGGGCGGCAGGGGGTAGCTCCTACGAGCAGTACTTC.